This is a list of T cell receptor beta chains from one sample in a study of T-cell reconstitution after alpha-beta-depleted transplantation in children. TCRdb ran MiXCR on the PCR reads and lists one entry per CDR3 protein. The table lists around 120,000 distinct CDR3 sequences, 20% to 25% of them singletons, with under 12% in the top ten. The starting material was PBMCs, mostly from graft donor cells, obtained 180 days after TCRalphabeta/CD19-depleted stem cell transplant. Every receptor here comes from a male patient between 2 and 10 years old who had a stem cell transplant for chronic granulomatous disease, so the T cells may come from the graft donor. CDR3s include the opening cysteine and the closing phenylalanine or tryptophan. The order of the fields is CDR3 length, D gene, clone size, V gene, J gene, CDR3 protein, CDR3 DNA. D genes are given only for firm matches. A row's size may be missing; if present it is once, few, many or a size class.

15,NA,NA,TRBV5-1,TRBJ1-4,CASSPQAPTNEKLFF,TGCGCCAGCAGTCCGCAAGCTCCAACTAATGAAAAACTGTTTTTT
17,NA,NA,TRBV12-3/TRBV12-4,TRBJ2-2,CASIKQSGLGGSGELFF,TGTGCCAGCATCAAACAGTCGGGCCTCGGAGGATCCGGGGAGCTGTTTTTT
17,NA,NA,TRBV7-9,TRBJ2-3,CASSSDGPGAHTDTQYF,TGTGCCAGCAGCTCAGACGGCCCTGGGGCACACACAGATACGCAGTATTTT
19,TRBD2,few,TRBV20-1,TRBJ2-3,CSARDRWPSGRRSTDTQYF,TGCAGTGCTAGAGATAGGTGGCCTAGCGGGAGGAGGAGCACAGATACGCAGTATTTT
18,NA,many,TRBV21-1,TRBJ1-2,CASSRRNFWLARIYGYTF,TGTGCCAGCAGCAGACGAAATTTTTGGCTAGCAAGAATCTATGGCTACACCTTC
16,TRBD1,NA,TRBV29-1,TRBJ2-1,CSVAPGGLGPYNEQFF,TGCAGCGTTGCGCCAGGGGGTCTGGGTCCCTACAATGAGCAGTTCTTC
14,NA,NA,TRBV28,TRBJ2-1,CASTYSDRNNEQFF,TGTGCCAGCACCTACTCCGACAGAAACAATGAGCAGTTCTTC
16,TRBD1,NA,TRBV7-8,TRBJ1-2,CASSLVSGRGKGGYTF,TGTGCCAGCAGCTTAGTTTCGGGCAGGGGGAAAGGTGGCTACACCTTC
17,TRBD2,NA,TRBV7-6,TRBJ2-1,CASSLGVAGGLYNEQFF,TGTGCCAGCAGCTTAGGGGTAGCGGGAGGACTATACAATGAGCAGTTCTTC
15,NA,many,TRBV24-1,TRBJ2-7,CATSDSLGFNGEQYF,TGTGCCACCAGTGATAGTTTGGGCTTTAACGGCGAGCAGTACTTC
14,NA,NA,TRBV12-3/TRBV12-4,TRBJ2-3,CASRNPGGGDTQYF,TGTGCCAGCAGAAATCCCGGAGGAGGTGATACGCAGTATTTT
16,TRBD2,NA,TRBV5-1,TRBJ2-1,CASSRLSGRAYNEQFF,TGCGCCAGCAGCCGCCTTAGCGGGAGGGCCTACAATGAGCAGTTCTTC
11,NA,few,TRBV29-1,TRBJ1-1,CSVPWQSEAFF,TGCAGCGTTCCATGGCAGTCTGAAGCTTTCTTT
14,NA,NA,TRBV7-8,TRBJ2-5,CASSSRSIQETQYF,TGTGCCAGCAGCTCCCGATCAATCCAAGAGACCCAGTACTTC
17,TRBD2,NA,TRBV4-2,TRBJ2-1,CASSHPTWAGVNNEQFF,TGTGCCAGCAGCCACCCCACTTGGGCGGGAGTTAACAATGAGCAGTTCTTC
16,TRBD1,many,TRBV5-1,TRBJ2-2,CASSSLTGVDTGELFF,TGCGCCAGCAGCTCCCTGACAGGGGTGGACACCGGGGAGCTGTTTTTT
13,TRBD2,many,TRBV20-1,TRBJ2-1,CSAWSGGGNEQFF,TGCAGTGCGTGGAGCGGGGGGGGCAATGAGCAGTTCTTC
14,NA,NA,TRBV10-3,TRBJ2-7,CAITPTGFSYEQYF,TGTGCCATCACCCCCACAGGGTTCTCCTACGAGCAGTACTTC
14,NA,many,TRBV9,TRBJ2-1,CASSVRVGRNEQFF,TGTGCCAGCAGCGTAAGGGTCGGACGAAATGAGCAGTTCTTC
14,NA,once,TRBV5-1,TRBJ1-5,CASSLAGGDQPQHF,TGCGCCAGCAGCTTGGCCGGCGGCGATCAGCCCCAGCATTTT
15,NA,many,TRBV20-1,TRBJ2-7,CSARDPRALSYEQYF,TGCAGTGCTAGAGACCCCCGTGCTCTTTCCTACGAGCAGTACTTC
15,NA,NA,TRBV4-3,TRBJ1-4,CASSLQAGKNEKLFF,TGCGCCAGCAGCCTTCAGGCCGGGAAGAATGAAAAACTGTTTTTT
15,NA,many,TRBV15,TRBJ2-1,CATSRGAASYNEQFF,TGTGCCACCAGCAGGGGGGCTGCATCCTACAATGAGCAGTTCTTC
15,TRBD2,many,TRBV7-6,TRBJ2-3,CASSQLAGGTDTQYF,TGTGCCAGCAGCCAACTAGCGGGGGGCACAGATACGCAGTATTTT
15,TRBD2,NA,TRBV6-8,TRBJ2-2,CASSLAGAGPGELFF,TGTGCCAGCAGCTTAGCGGGAGCGGGTCCCGGGGAGCTGTTTTTT
17,NA,NA,TRBV7-9,TRBJ2-2,CASSPRHTINYTGELFF,TGTGCCAGCTCACCCAGGCACACGATCAATTACACCGGGGAGCTGTTTTTT
16,NA,NA,TRBV7-8,TRBJ2-1,CASSTRSAESYNEQFF,TGTGCCAGCAGCACCCGAAGCGCCGAATCCTACAATGAGCAGTTCTTC
13,TRBD2,many,TRBV20-1,TRBJ2-7,CSVRREGLYEQYF,TGCAGTGTAAGGCGGGAGGGCCTCTACGAGCAGTACTTC
11,NA,many,TRBV12-3/TRBV12-4,TRBJ2-7,CASKLRKEQYF,TGTGCCAGCAAATTACGCAAAGAGCAGTACTTC
12,TRBD2,many,TRBV29-1,TRBJ2-7,CSVKTSLYEQYF,TGCAGCGTTAAGACTAGCTTGTACGAGCAGTACTTC
13,TRBD1,many,TRBV11-3,TRBJ1-1,CASSPRDSTEAFF,TGTGCCAGCAGCCCACGGGACAGCACTGAAGCTTTCTTT
15,NA,many,TRBV5-1,TRBJ2-7,CASSLGTGAAYEQYF,TGCGCCAGCAGCTTGGGGACGGGGGCGGCCTACGAGCAGTACTTC
15,NA,few,TRBV20-1,TRBJ2-5,CSASFRSGAKETQYF,TGCAGTGCTAGTTTCCGGTCGGGAGCTAAAGAGACCCAGTACTTC